This T cell receptor beta chain was sequenced during a study of blood T cell repertoires in COVID-19. Study background: Specimens from acute and convalescent COVID-19 originated in the United States, Italy and Spain. Sources were T cells, B-cell-depleted T cells, or PBMCs; the material itself was cDNA or gDNA.

Germline-derived CDR1 and CDR2 are SGDLS and YYNGEE. With V trimmed by 0 bases and J by 7 bases, 2 bases remained unmatched. The CDR3 extends over 13 amino acids. In the original analysis: Estimates of nucleated cell counts were drawn from the amplification of reference gene primers. Clones were sequenced by immunoSEQ multiplex PCR, and TCRdb holds only the in-frame ones, with some missing. The DNA gave D and trimming, while V, J and clone size come from that table. The table records 200,000 to 300,000 clones, approximately 88% of them present only once. The Seattle patients joined while their infection was active and were tracked longitudinally afterward.

The chain combines TRBV9 with TRBJ1-2, with 8 bases aligning to TRBD1. The TCR sequence derives from a woman aged 25 to 39 with COVID-19, enrolled during active disease. The sequenced material came from peripheral blood. CDR3: CASSVGQGTGYTF. CDR3 in DNA: TGTGCCAGCAGCGTAGGACAGGGGACTGGCTACACCTTC.